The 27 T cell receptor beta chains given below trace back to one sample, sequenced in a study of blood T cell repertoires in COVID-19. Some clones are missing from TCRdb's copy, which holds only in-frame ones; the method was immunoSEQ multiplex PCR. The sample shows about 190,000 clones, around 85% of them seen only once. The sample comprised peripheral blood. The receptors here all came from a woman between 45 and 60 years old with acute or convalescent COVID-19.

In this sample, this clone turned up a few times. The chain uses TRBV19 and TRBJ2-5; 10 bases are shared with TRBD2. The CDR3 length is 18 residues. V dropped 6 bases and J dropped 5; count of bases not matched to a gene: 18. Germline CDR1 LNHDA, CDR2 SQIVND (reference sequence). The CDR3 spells CASRDRVSRLAGGETQYF. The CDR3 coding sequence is TGTGCCAGTAGGGACAGGGTAAGCAGATTAGCGGGAGGTGAGACCCAGTACTTC.

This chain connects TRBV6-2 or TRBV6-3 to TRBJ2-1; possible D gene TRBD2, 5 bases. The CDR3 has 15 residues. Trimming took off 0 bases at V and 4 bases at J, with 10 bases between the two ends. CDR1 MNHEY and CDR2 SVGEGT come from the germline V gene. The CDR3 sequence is CASSYSPSPYNEQFF. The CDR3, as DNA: TGTGCCAGCAGTTACTCCCCTAGCCCTTACAATGAGCAGTTCTTC.

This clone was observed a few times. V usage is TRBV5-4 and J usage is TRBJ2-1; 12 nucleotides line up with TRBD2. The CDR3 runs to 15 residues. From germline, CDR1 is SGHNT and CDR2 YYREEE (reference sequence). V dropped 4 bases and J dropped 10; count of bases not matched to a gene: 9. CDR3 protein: CASSPSGRAWDEQFF. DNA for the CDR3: TGTGCCAGCAGCCCTAGCGGGAGGGCTTGGGACGAGCAGTTCTTC.

The CDR3 DNA reads TGTGCCAGCAGACAGGGTATGGGCTACACCTTC. Translation gives CASRQGMGYTF. The rearrangement joins TRBV12-3 or TRBV12-4 to TRBJ1-2, with D possibly matching TRBD1 (6 bases). The length of the CDR3 is 11 residues. V was shortened by 6 bases and J by 8 bases, with 10 bases between the two germline ends.

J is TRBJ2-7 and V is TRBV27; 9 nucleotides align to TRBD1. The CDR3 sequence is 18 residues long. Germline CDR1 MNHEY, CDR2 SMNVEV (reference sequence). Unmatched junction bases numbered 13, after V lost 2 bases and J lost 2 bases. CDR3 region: CASSLEGQGGAIAYEQYF. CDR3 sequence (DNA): TGTGCCAGCAGTTTAGAGGGACAGGGTGGCGCGATCGCCTACGAGCAGTACTTC.

The CDR3 protein is CAWRDRGHMGYTF. The CDR3 DNA reads TGTGCCTGGAGAGACAGGGGGCACATGGGCTACACCTTC. V usage is TRBV30 and J usage is TRBJ1-2; 10 bases agree with TRBD1. This CDR3 region has 13 residues. Germline lookup yields CDR1 GTSNPN and CDR2 SVGIG (reference sequence). The trim removed 3 bases at V and 8 bases at J, leaving 6 bases unmatched.

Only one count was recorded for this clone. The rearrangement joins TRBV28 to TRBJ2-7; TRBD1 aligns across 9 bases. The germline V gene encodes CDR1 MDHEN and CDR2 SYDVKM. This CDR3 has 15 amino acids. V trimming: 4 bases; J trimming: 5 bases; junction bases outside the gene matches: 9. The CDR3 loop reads CASSSHTGGKDEQYF. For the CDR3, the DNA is TGTGCCAGCAGTTCTCACACAGGGGGCAAGGACGAGCAGTACTTC. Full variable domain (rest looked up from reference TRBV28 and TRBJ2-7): DVKVTQSSRYLVKRTGEKVFLECVQDMDHENMFWYRQDPGLGLRLIYFSYDVKMKEKGDIPEGYSVSREKKERFSLILESASTNQTSMYLCASSSHTGGKDEQYFGPGTRLTVT.

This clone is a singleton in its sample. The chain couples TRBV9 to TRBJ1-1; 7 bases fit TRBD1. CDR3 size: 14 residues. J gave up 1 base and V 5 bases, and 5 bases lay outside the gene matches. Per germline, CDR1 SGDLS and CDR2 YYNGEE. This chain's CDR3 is CASRRGRGNTEAFF. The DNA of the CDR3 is TGTGCCAGCAGGAGGGGGCGCGGGAACACTGAAGCTTTCTTT.

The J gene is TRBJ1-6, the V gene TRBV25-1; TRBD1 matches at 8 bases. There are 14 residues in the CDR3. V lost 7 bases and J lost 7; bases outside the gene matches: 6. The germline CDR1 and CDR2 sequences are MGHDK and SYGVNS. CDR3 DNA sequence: TGTGCCAGCAAACAGGGGGGCCGGAATTCACCCCTCCACTTT. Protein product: CASKQGGRNSPLHF.

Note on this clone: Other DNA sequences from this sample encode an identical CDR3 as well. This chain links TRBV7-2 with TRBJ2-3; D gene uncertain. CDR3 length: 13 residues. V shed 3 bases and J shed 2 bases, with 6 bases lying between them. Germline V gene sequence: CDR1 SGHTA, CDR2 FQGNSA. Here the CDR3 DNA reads TGTGCCAGCAGCTTGAGCCTCACAGATACGCAGTATTTT. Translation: CASSLSLTDTQYF. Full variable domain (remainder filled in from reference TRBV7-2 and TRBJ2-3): GAGVSQSPSNKVTEKGKDVELRCDPISGHTALYWYRQSLGQGLEFLIYFQGNSAPDKSGLPSDRFSAERTGGSVSTLTIQRTQQEDSAVYLCASSLSLTDTQYFGPGTRLTVL.

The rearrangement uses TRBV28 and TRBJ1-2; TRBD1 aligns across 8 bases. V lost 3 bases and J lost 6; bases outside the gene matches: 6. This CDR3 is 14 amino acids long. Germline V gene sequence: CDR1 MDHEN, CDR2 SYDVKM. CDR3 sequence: CASSLSDRAHGYTF. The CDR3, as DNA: TGTGCCAGCAGTTTGTCGGACAGGGCCCATGGCTACACCTTC.

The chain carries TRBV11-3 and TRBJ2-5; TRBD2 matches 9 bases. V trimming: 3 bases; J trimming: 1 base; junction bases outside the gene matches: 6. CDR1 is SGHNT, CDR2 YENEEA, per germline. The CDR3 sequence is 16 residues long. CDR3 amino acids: CASSFRAGGFQETQYF. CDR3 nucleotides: TGTGCCAGCAGCTTTCGAGCGGGAGGATTCCAAGAGACCCAGTACTTC.

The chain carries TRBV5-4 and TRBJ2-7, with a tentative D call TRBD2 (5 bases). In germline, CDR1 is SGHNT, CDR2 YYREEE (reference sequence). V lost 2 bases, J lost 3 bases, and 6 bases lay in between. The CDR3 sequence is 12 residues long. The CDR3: CASSFRGYEQYF. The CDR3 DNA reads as TGTGCCAGCAGCTTCCGGGGCTACGAGCAGTACTTC.

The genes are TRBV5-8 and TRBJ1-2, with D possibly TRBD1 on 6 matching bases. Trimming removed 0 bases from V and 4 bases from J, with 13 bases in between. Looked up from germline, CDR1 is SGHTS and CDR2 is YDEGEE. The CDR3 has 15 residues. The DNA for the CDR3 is TGTGCCAGCAGCTTGGTGGGGGTCAGGGGCTATGGCTACACCTTC. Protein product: CASSLVGVRGYGYTF.

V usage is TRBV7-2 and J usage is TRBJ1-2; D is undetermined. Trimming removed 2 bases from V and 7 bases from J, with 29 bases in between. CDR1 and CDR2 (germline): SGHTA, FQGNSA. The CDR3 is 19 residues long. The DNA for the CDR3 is TGTGCCAGCAGCTTAAGTCCCCCCGGCAGTCCGCTGGCTAGAGGTGGCTACACCTTC. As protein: CASSLSPPGSPLARGGYTF.

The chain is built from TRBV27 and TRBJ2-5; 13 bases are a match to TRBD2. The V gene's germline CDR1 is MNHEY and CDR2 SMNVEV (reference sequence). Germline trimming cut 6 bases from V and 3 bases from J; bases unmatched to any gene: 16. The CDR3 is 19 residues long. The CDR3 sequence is CASRRRTTGLAGEKETQYF. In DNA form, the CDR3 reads TGTGCCAGCAGGCGTAGAACTACCGGACTAGCGGGAGAAAAAGAGACCCAGTACTTC.

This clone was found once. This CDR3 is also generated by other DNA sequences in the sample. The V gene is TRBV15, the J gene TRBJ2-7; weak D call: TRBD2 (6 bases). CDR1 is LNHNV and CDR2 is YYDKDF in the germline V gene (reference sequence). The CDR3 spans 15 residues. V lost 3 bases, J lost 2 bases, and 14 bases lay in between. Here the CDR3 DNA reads TGTGCCACCAGCAGGGGCGGGACGGAGACCTACGAGCAGTACTTC. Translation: CATSRGGTETYEQYF.

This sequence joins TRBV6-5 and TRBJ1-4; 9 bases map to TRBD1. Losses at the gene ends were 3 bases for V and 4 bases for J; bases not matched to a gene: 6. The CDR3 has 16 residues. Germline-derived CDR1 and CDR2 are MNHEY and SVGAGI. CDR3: CASSYRTGAVNEKLFF. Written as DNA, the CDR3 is TGTGCCAGCAGTTATCGGACAGGGGCTGTTAATGAAAAACTGTTTTTT.

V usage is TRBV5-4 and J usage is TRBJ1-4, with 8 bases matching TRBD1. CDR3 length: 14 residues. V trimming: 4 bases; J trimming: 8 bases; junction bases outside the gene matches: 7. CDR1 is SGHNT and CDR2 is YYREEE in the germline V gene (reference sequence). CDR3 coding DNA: TGTGCCAGCAGCCTCCCCGGGACAGGAGAAAAACTGTTTTTT. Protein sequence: CASSLPGTGEKLFF.

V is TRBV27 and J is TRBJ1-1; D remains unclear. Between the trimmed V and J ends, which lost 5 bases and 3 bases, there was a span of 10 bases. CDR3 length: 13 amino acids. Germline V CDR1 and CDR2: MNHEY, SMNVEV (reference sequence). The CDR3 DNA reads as TGTGCCAGCAGTCCGTATTTAGACACTGAAGCTTTCTTT. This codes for CASSPYLDTEAFF.

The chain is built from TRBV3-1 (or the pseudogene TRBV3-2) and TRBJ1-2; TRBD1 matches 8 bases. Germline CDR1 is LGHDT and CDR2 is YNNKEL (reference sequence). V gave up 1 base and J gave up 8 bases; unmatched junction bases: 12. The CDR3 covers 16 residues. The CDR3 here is CASSQALTGELLGYTF. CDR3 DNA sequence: TGTGCCAGCAGCCAAGCCCTGACAGGGGAGCTTTTAGGCTACACCTTC.

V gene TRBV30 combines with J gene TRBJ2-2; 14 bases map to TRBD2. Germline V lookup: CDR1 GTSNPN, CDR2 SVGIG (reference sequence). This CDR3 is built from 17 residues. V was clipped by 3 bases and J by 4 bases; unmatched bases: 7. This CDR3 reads CAWRRLAGGQGTGELFF. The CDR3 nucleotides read TGTGCCTGGAGGCGACTAGCGGGGGGGCAGGGCACCGGGGAGCTGTTTTTT.

The DNA of the CDR3 is TGTGCCAGCAGTTTCATGACAGGGCGGAAGCAGCCCCAGCATTTT. Translated, it gives CASSFMTGRKQPQHF. The V and J genes are TRBV6-2 or TRBV6-3 and TRBJ1-5, with 7 bases fitting TRBD1. The CDR3 is 15 amino acids. The V segment lost 4 bases and the J segment 7 bases; nucleotides outside the gene matches: 10. Germline assignment: CDR1 MNHEY and CDR2 SVGEGT.

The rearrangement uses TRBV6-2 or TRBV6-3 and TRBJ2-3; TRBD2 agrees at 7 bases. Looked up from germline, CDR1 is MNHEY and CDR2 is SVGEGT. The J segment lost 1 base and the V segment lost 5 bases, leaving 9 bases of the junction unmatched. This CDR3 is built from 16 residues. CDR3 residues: CASSLIAGVGTDTQYF. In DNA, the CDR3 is TGTGCCAGCAGTCTCATCGCGGGGGTGGGCACAGATACGCAGTATTTT.

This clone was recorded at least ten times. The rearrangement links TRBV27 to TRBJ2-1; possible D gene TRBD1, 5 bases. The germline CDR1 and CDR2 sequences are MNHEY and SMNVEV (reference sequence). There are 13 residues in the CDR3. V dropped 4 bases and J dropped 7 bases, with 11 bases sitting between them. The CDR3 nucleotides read TGTGCCAGCAGTTCTACCAGGGTAAATGAGCAGTTCTTC. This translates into CASSSTRVNEQFF.

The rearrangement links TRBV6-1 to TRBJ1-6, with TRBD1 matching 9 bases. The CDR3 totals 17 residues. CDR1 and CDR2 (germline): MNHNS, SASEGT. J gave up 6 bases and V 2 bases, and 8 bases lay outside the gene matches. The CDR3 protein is CASSERGGTGFNSPLHF. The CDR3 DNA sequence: TGTGCCAGCAGTGAAAGGGGCGGGACAGGGTTTAATTCACCCCTCCACTTT.

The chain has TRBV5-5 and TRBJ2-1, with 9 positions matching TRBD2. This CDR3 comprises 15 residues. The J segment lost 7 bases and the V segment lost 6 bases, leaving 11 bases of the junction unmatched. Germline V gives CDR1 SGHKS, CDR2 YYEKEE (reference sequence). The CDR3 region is CASTLGGGAGNEQFF. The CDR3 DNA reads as TGTGCCAGCACCCTGGGCGGGGGGGCCGGAAATGAGCAGTTCTTC.